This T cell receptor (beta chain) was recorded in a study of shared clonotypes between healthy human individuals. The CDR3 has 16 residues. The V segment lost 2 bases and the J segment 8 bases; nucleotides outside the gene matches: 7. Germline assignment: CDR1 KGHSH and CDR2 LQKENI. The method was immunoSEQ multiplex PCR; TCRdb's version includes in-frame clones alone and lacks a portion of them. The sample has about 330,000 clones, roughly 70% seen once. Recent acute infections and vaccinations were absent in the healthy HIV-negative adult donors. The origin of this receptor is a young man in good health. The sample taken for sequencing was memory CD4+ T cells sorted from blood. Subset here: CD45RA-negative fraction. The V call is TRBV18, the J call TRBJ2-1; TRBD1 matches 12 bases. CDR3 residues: CASSPFSGTGGDEQFF. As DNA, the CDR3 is TGTGCCAGCTCACCATTCTCCGGGACAGGGGGCGATGAGCAGTTCTTC.